These 18 T cell receptor beta chains came from one sample sequenced in a study of OX40 agonist ivuxolimab in advanced cancers. Sequenced by immunoSEQ multiplex PCR; TCRdb stores in-frame clones only, minus some. The table includes 65,000 to 95,000 clones, around 82% detected once. This material consisted of CD4+ or CD8+ T cells sorted from blood, taken in a trial of the OX40 agonist ivuxolimab. The receptor set was obtained from an adult with an advanced solid tumor such as melanoma, head and neck, liver or kidney cancer.

The chain has TRBV6-1 and TRBJ2-3, with 7 bases that match TRBD1. The CDR3 has 15 residues. CDR1 MNHNS and CDR2 SASEGT come from the germline V gene. V was pared by 8 bases and J by 3 bases, with 11 bases of the junction left unmatched. CDR3 in amino acids: CASHLQGQGTDTQYF. CDR3 in DNA: TGTGCCAGCCATTTACAGGGGCAAGGGACAGATACGCAGTATTTT.

The V gene is TRBV29-1, the J gene TRBJ2-5, with D perhaps TRBD1 (7 bases). Near its end, the DNA agrees better with TRBJ2-7, so the J call may be wrong. This CDR3 comprises 13 residues. Germline CDR1 and CDR2: SQVTM and ANQGSEA. The chain's CDR3 is CSITRQGGYEQYF. The CDR3 bases are TGCAGCATCACCAGACAGGGAGGTTACGAGCAGTACTTC.

The V call is TRBV19, the J call TRBJ2-7; TRBD1 agrees at 7 bases. The germline gives CDR1 LNHDA, CDR2 SQIVND (reference sequence). V shed 4 bases and J 1 base; nucleotides not matched to a gene: 4. The CDR3 is 14 residues long. The CDR3 loop reads CASSREGQSYEQYF. CDR3 nucleotides: TGTGCCAGTAGTAGAGAGGGACAGTCCTACGAGCAGTACTTC.

V usage is TRBV2 and J usage is TRBJ2-7, with D uncertain. Trimming removed 2 bases from V and 3 bases from J, with 5 bases in between. CDR3 length equals 12 residues. CDR1 is SNHLY and CDR2 is FYNNEI in the germline V gene. In DNA, the CDR3 is TGTGCCAGCAGTGAATCCTTCTACGAGCAGTACTTC. Encoded protein: CASSESFYEQYF.

The V and J genes are TRBV5-4 and TRBJ2-5, with no clear D. V dropped 0 bases and J dropped 1 base, with 7 bases sitting between them. CDR1 and CDR2 from the germline V gene are SGHNT and YYREEE (reference sequence). The CDR3 contains 14 residues. CDR3 loop: CASSLDFPQETQYF. CDR3 coding DNA: TGTGCCAGCAGCTTGGATTTCCCCCAAGAGACCCAGTACTTC.

The chain couples TRBV7-3 to TRBJ2-7, with a possible D match to TRBD2 (6 bases). V lost 5 bases to trimming and J lost 7 bases, with 21 bases between them. This CDR3 is built from 15 residues. Germline CDR1 and CDR2: SGHTA and FQGTGA. CDR3 sequence (DNA): TGTGCCAGCAGCCCCCGGGATACGGGAGTGGGGGAGCAGTACTTC. Encoded protein: CASSPRDTGVGEQYF. The full variable domain, its missing parts supplied by reference TRBV7-3 and TRBJ2-7, is GAGVSQTPSNKVTEKGKYVELRCDPISGHTALYWYRQSLGQGPEFLIYFQGTGAADDSGLPNDRFFAVRPEGSVSTLKIQRTERGDSAVYLCASSPRDTGVGEQYFGPGTRLTVT.

J is TRBJ2-5 and V is TRBV28, with 12 nucleotides matching TRBD1. V trimming: 3 bases; J trimming: 4 bases; junction bases outside the gene matches: 6. The CDR3 has 16 residues. Germline V gene lookup returns CDR1 MDHEN and CDR2 SYDVKM. In nucleotides, the CDR3 is TGTGCCAGCAGTTTTGGTGGGACAGGGGGCATAGAGACCCAGTACTTC. Its protein is CASSFGGTGGIETQYF. The full variable domain, its missing parts supplied by reference TRBV28 and TRBJ2-5, is DVKVTQSSRYLVKRTGEKVFLECVQDMDHENMFWYRQDPGLGLRLIYFSYDVKMKEKGDIPEGYSVSREKKERFSLILESASTNQTSMYLCASSFGGTGGIETQYFGPGTRLLVL.

V and J are TRBV25-1 and TRBJ2-5; D possibly corresponds to TRBD1 (6 bases). CDR1 MGHDK and CDR2 SYGVNS come from the germline V gene. The CDR3 spans 15 residues. V lost 0 bases and J 3 bases, leaving 11 bases between the germline ends. CDR3: CASSEYRGGEETQYF. The CDR3 DNA is TGTGCCAGCAGTGAATACAGGGGTGGGGAAGAGACCCAGTACTTC. Filled out from reference TRBV25-1 and TRBJ2-5, the complete variable domain reads EADIYQTPRYLVIGTGKKITLECSQTMGHDKMYWYQQDPGMELHLIHYSYGVNSTEKGDLSSESTVSRIRTEHFPLTLESARPSHTSQYLCASSEYRGGEETQYFGPGTRLLVL.

The V and J genes are TRBV7-9 and TRBJ1-4; D might be TRBD1 (6 bases). Trimming stripped 2 bases from V and 5 bases from J, with 12 bases between. This CDR3 has 15 residues. Per the germline V gene, CDR1 is SEHNR and CDR2 is FQNEAQ (reference sequence). The CDR3 reads CASSLSLGGNEKLFF. CDR3 DNA sequence: TGTGCCAGCAGCTTAAGCTTAGGGGGGAATGAAAAACTGTTTTTT.

As to this clone: Other DNA sequences of this sample code for an identical CDR3. The chain carries TRBV29-1 and TRBJ2-2, with no clear D. V was trimmed by 5 bases and J by 7 bases, leaving 11 bases between them. This CDR3 contains 12 residues. CDR1 and CDR2 from the germline V gene are SQVTM and ANQGSEA. CDR3 sequence (DNA): TGCAGCGTTTGGTACTCGGGCGGGGAGCTGTTTTTT. This translates into CSVWYSGGELFF.

The gene calls are TRBV7-6 and TRBJ2-1; D may be TRBD2 (5 bases). Trimming took 1 base from V and 4 from J, leaving 23 bases between them. The length of the CDR3 is 19 residues. The germline CDR1 and CDR2 sequences are SGHVS and FNYEAQ. The DNA of the CDR3 is TGTGCCAGCAGCTTAGGATTTATAAGGGCCCCCGGGGTGTACAATGAGCAGTTCTTC. Translation gives CASSLGFIRAPGVYNEQFF.

This clone was counted only a few times. J is TRBJ1-1 and V is TRBV18; a possible D gene is TRBD1 (6 bases). With 2 bases removed from V and 0 bases from J, the gap between germline ends came to 13 bases. Germline V gene data show CDR1 as KGHSH and CDR2 as LQKENI. CDR3 length: 16 residues. This CDR3 is CASSPVGGLMNTEAFF. The DNA of the CDR3 is TGTGCCAGCTCACCAGTCGGGGGGCTCATGAACACTGAAGCTTTCTTT.

The V and J genes are TRBV6-5 and TRBJ2-1, with D tentatively TRBD2 (6 bases). Germline V gene data show CDR1 as MNHEY and CDR2 as SVGAGI. CDR3 length: 15 residues. The V and J ends lost 2 bases and 3 bases respectively, with 11 bases between them. CDR3 amino acids: CASSYRVGSYNEQFF. The CDR3 DNA sequence: TGTGCCAGCAGTTACAGGGTCGGGAGCTACAATGAGCAGTTCTTC.

The gene calls are TRBV7-9 and TRBJ2-1; D gene unclear. Germline CDR1 and CDR2: SEHNR and FQNEAQ (reference sequence). CDR3 size: 12 residues. V gave up 3 bases and J gave up 14 bases, with 14 bases separating them. The CDR3 sequence is CASSLAATDEFF. The CDR3 DNA follows: TGTGCCAGCAGCTTGGCGGCAACGGATGAGTTCTTC.

V is TRBV5-1 and J is TRBJ2-1; D uncertain. CDR3 size: 15 residues. Trimming shortened V by 4 bases and J by 4 bases, and 15 bases separated the two germline ends. In germline, CDR1 is SGHRS, CDR2 YFSETQ. Here the CDR3 DNA reads TGCGCCAGCAGCCTCGGCCGGCTATCTTACAATGAGCAGTTCTTC. The encoded protein is CASSLGRLSYNEQFF. Full variable domain (remainder filled in from reference TRBV5-1 and TRBJ2-1): KAGVTQTPRYLIKTRGQQVTLSCSPISGHRSVSWYQQTPGQGLQFLFEYFSETQRNKGNFPGRFSGRQFSNSRSEMNVSTLELGDSALYLCASSLGRLSYNEQFFGPGTRLTVL.

The chain carries TRBV7-8 and TRBJ2-3; D may be TRBD1 or TRBD2 (5 bases each). Germline loops: CDR1 SGHVS, CDR2 FQNEAQ. The CDR3 is 14 amino acids. Trimming left V 5 bases short and J 9 bases short, with 18 bases between. The CDR3 spells CASSPGAGPGTQYF. The CDR3 nucleotides read TGTGCCAGCAGCCCCGGGGCCGGGCCTGGAACGCAGTATTTT.

The CDR3 DNA sequence: TGTGCCAGCAGTCCCAAGGGGATAGCCCACGAGCAGTACTTC. This gives the protein CASSPKGIAHEQYF. The chain uses TRBV27 and TRBJ2-7; TRBD1 is a possible D gene (5 bases). V shed 5 bases and J shed 5 bases, with 16 bases lying between them. The CDR3 spans 14 residues. Germline V gene sequence: CDR1 MNHEY, CDR2 SMNVEV (reference sequence).

The chain employs TRBV15 and TRBJ2-1, with D unclear. Trimming removed 3 bases at V and 7 bases at J, with 10 bases between. CDR1 and CDR2 from the germline V gene are LNHNV and YYDKDF (reference sequence). The CDR3 length is 13 residues. CDR3 DNA sequence: TGTGCCACCAGCAGTCGGACGTATAATGAGCAGTTCTTC. Translating it yields CATSSRTYNEQFF.